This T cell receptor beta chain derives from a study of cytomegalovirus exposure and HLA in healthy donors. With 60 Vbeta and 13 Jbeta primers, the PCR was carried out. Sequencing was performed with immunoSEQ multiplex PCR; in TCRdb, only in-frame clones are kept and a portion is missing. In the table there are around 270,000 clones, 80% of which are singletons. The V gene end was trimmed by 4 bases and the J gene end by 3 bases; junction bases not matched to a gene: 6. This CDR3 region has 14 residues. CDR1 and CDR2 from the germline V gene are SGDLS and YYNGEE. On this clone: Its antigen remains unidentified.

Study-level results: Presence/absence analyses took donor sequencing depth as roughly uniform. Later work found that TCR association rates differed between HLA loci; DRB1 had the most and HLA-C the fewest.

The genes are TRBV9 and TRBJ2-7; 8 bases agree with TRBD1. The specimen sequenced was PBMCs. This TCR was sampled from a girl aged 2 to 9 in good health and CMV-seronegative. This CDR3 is CASSPDRGDYEQYF. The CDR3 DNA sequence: TGTGCCAGCAGCCCCGACAGGGGAGACTACGAGCAGTACTTC.